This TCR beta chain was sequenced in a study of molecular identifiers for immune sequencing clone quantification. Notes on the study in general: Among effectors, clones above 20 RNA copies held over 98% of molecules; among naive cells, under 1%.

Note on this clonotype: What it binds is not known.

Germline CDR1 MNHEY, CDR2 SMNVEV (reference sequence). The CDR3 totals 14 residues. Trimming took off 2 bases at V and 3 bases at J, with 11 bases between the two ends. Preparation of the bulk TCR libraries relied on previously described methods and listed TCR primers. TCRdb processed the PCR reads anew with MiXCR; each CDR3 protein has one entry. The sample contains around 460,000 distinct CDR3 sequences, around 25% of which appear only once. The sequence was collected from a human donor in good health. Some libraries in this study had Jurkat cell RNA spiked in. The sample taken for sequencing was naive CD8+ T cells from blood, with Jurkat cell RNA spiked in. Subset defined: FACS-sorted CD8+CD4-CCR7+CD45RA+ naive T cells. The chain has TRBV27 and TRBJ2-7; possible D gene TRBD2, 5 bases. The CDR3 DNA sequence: TGTGCCAGCAGTTTAGGGTACGGGGACTACGAGCAGTACTTC. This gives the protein CASSLGYGDYEQYF.